This entry is about one T cell receptor beta chain. A few counts support this clone. It has no known antigen specificity. Gene names and germline sequences here are all drawn from mouse data. The CDR3 goes on 4 residues after the read ends, and that part is filled in from the germline J gene. Other DNA sequences of this sample code for an identical CDR3. The germline V gene specifies NNHDY as CDR1 and SYVADS as CDR2. V has 5 bases trimmed and J has 3 bases trimmed; junction bases matching no gene number 0. The CDR3 runs 13 residues from the cysteine to the phenylalanine. Only the CDR3 bases that were read are kept: 27 of them, in frame from base 1. The library was produced with the immunoSEQ multiplex PCR assay. For TCR sequencing, RNA was extracted from every sample and reverse transcribed into cDNA to serve as template. First-strand cDNA was synthesized using SuperScript III with a 2:1 mix of oligo-dT and random hexamers. A synthetic immune receptor repertoire was used to gauge amplification bias, and whatever bias remained was removed computationally. Libraries were sequenced on Illumina HiSeq with 60 bp reads covering the CDR3, read from J toward V. In the source study's methods: Raw reads were preprocessed to remove errors, and CDR3 was defined according to IMGT conventions as the region from the conserved cysteine to phenylalanine. Clonality was computed by normalizing Shannon entropy by log2 of the number of productive unique TCRs and subtracting the result from 1. Whether each scalp clone was CD4 or CD8 was inferred by checking scalp TCRbeta sequences against the CD4 and CD8 repertoires from sorted blood. TCRdb retrieved this table from immuneACCESS and kept in-frame rearrangements only. Not all clones are present; in checked studies, unresolved V genes account for under half, and no reason is known for the remainder. The D gene and trimming were derived from the DNA, and the V and J assignments and clone size from that table. With 290,000 or so clones recorded, this sample contains no clone counted only once. The ten largest clones capture 1.2% of the sample.

Cells from pooled mouse cutaneous lymph nodes were stained for CD4, CD8alpha, NKG2D, NKG2ACE and other markers and then sorted on a BD Influx. This sample stems from a study of CD8+ T cells in alopecia areata (dated by TCRdb to 2017 to 2018). At the level of the whole study: Skin from C3H/HeJ donors with spontaneous alopecia (roughly 6-13 months old) was grafted onto female C3H/HeJ recipients aged roughly 7-10 weeks. To study T cell clonal expansion in alopecia areata, the researchers applied high-throughput TCRbeta sequencing to both the C3H/HeJ mouse model and human patients. immunoSEQ multiplex PCR using 35 Vbeta forward primers and 13 Jbeta reverse primers was used to amplify TCRbeta CDR3 regions. The RNA source kit depended on sample type: the PAXgene miRNA kit for fixed scalp, the miRNeasy kit for PBMCs, and the RNeasy kit for mouse skin. In humans, TCRbeta sequencing was performed on scalp tissue and on sorted CD4+ and CD8+ peripheral blood T cells from healthy controls and from patients with patchy or totalis/universalis alopecia areata. Clonality in the scalp was compared among normal scalp (n=4), patchy alopecia areata scalp (n=8), and alopecia totalis/universalis scalp (n=8). On the study overall, not on this receptor specifically: Scalp TCR repertoire analysis is complicated because resident alphabeta T cells in normal human skin are also sequenced, whereas mouse skin is dominated by gammadelta T cells. Compared with normal scalp, lesional scalp, particularly in alopecia totalis/universalis, had higher clonality and more expanded CD8+ clones, which suggests antigenic drive. Shared TCR sequences between patients were less evident than in mice, which may be partly attributable to HLA diversity in the patient population.

The rearrangement joined TRBV13-3 to TRBJ2-5, with 10 central nucleotides matching TRBD2. The sequenced sample consisted of CD4+ T cells sorted from a lymph node. The receptor's source is a C3H/HeJ mouse with alopecia areata. This strain possesses the MHC haplotype H2-k. CDR3 DNA (partial): TGTGCCAGCAGACTGGGGGGGCAAGAC. This codes for CASRLGGQD. The CDR3 in its entirety is CASRLGGQDTQYF.